The T cell receptor (beta chain) under discussion was sequenced for a study of STAT5B mutations in CD4+ large granular lymphocyte leukemia. Study details: Among healthy donors, a particular HLA allele went with more CDR3 'QG' motifs. Study-wide findings and caveats: Approximately 25% of private leukemic clonotypes occurred rarely in other patients' non-leukemic repertoires.

In the case of this clone: Its antigen is not identified.

Some clones are missing from TCRdb's copy, which holds only in-frame ones; the method was immunoSEQ multiplex PCR. The sample shows around 48,000 clones, less than 85% of them seen only once. The sequence was collected from a human donor in good health. The source material was CD4+ T cells from blood buffy coats.

The CDR3 DNA sequence: TGTGCCAGCAGCTTTGGAACAGGTGTACAAGAGACCCAGTACTTC. Translating gives CASSFGTGVQETQYF. J is TRBJ2-5 and V is TRBV7-9; D might be TRBD1 (5 bases). Germline V lookup: CDR1 SEHNR, CDR2 FQNEAQ (reference sequence). CDR3 size: 15 residues. The V end was cut by 3 bases, the J end by 2 bases, with 13 bases between.